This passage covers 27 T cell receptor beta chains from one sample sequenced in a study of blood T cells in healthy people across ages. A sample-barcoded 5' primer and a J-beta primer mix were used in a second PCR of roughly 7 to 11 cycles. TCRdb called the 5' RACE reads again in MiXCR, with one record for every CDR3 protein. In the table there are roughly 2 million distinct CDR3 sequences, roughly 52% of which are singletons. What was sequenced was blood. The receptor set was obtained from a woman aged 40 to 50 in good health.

Here the CDR3 reads CASSYRDRPQETQYF. The CDR3 bases are TGTGCCAGCAGTTACCGGGACCGACCCCAAGAGACCCAGTACTTC. The genes are TRBV28 and TRBJ2-5; D is perhaps TRBD1 or TRBD2 (5 bases each). Germline V lookup: CDR1 MDHEN, CDR2 SYDVKM. This CDR3 comprises 15 residues. Deletions cut 4 bases from V and 1 base from J, with 13 bases between.

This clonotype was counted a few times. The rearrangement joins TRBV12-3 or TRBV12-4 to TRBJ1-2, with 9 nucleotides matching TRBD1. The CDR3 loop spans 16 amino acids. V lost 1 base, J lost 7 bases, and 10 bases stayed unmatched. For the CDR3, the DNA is TGTGCCAGCAGTTTAGGGGTATCCGGGACAGGGACTGGCTACACCTTC. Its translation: CASSLGVSGTGTGYTF.

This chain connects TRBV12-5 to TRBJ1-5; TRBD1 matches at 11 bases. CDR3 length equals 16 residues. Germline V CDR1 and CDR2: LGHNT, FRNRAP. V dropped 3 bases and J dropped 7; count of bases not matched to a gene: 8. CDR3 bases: TGTGCTAGTGGTTTCCGGGACAGGGGGAAAGGACAGCCCCAGCATTTT. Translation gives CASGFRDRGKGQPQHF.

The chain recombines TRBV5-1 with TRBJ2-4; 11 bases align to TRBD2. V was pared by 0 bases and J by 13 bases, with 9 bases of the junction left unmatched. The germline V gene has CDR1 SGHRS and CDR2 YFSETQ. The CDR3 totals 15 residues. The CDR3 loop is CASSLVGLAVNEQYF. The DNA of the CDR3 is TGCGCCAGCAGCTTGGTGGGACTAGCGGTCAATGAGCAGTACTTC.

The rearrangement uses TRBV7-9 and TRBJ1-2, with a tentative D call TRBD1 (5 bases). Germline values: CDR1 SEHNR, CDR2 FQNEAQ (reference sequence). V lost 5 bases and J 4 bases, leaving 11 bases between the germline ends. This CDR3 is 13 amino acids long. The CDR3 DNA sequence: TGTGCCAGCAGCGAAGCAACAGGCTATGGCTACACCTTC. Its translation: CASSEATGYGYTF.

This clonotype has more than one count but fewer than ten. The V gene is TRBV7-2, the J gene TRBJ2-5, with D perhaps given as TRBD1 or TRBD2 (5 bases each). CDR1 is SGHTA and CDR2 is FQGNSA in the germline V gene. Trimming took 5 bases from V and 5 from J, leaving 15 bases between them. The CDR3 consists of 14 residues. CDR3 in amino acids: CASSHTTERETQYF. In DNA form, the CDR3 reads TGTGCCAGCAGCCATACGACAGAGCGGGAGACCCAGTACTTC.

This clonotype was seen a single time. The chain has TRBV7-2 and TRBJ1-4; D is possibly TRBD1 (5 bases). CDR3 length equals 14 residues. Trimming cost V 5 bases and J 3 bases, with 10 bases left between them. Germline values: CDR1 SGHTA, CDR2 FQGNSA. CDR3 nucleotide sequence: TGTGCCAGCAGCCTACAGGCCCCTAATGAAAAACTGTTTTTT. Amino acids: CASSLQAPNEKLFF.

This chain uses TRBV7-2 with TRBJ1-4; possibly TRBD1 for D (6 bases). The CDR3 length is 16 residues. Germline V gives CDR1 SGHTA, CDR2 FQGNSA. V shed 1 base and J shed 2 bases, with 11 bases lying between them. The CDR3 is CASSLEGGRTNEKLFF. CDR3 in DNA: TGTGCCAGCAGCTTAGAAGGGGGGCGGACTAATGAAAAACTGTTTTTT.

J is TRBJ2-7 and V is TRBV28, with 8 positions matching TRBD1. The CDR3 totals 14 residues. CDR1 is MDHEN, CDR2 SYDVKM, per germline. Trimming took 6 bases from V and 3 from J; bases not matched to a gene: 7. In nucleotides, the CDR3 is TGTGCCAGCAGATCTACCGGGACAGGCTACGAGCAGTACTTC. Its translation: CASRSTGTGYEQYF.

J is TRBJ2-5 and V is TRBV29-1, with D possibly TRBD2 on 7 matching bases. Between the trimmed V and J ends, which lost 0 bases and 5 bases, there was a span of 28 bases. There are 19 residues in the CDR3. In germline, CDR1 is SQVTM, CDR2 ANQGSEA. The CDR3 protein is CSVEDYRGPTGEGLETQYF. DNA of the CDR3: TGCAGCGTTGAAGATTACCGGGGGCCTACGGGGGAGGGGTTGGAGACCCAGTACTTC.

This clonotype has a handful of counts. The CDR3 bases are TGCAGTGCTAGGATTTTGACAGGTCCAGTAGGGGATACGCAGTATTTT. This translates into CSARILTGPVGDTQYF. The chain is built from TRBV20-1 and TRBJ2-3; TRBD1 might be the D (6 bases). Germline CDR1 reads DFQATT; CDR2 reads SNEGSKA (reference sequence). The V end lost 3 bases, the J end lost 6 bases, and 22 bases lay between the germline ends. The CDR3 consists of 16 residues.

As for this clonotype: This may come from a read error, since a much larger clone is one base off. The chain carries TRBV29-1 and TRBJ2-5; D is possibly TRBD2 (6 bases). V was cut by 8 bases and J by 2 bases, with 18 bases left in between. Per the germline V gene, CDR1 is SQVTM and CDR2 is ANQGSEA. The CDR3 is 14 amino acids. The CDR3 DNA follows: TGCAGCATTGTCAACCCGGAGGGGCAAGAGACCCAGTACTTC. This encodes CSIVNPEGQETQYF.

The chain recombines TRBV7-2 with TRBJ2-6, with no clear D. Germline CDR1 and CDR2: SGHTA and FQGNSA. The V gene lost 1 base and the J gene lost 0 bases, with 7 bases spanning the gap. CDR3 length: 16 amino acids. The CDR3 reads CASSLVTNSGANVLTF. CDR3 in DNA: TGTGCCAGCAGCTTAGTGACCAACTCTGGGGCCAACGTCCTGACTTTC.

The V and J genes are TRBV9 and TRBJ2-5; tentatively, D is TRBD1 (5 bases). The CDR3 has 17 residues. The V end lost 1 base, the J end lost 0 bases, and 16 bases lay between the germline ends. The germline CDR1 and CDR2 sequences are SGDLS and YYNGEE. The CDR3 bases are TGTGCCAGCAGCGTACCCAGGGTTTGGGTGAACCAAGAGACCCAGTACTTC. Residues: CASSVPRVWVNQETQYF.

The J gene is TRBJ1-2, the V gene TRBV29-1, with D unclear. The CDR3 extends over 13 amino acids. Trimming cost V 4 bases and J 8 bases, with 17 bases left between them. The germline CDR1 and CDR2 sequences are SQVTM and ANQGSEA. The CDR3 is CSVGDGKMGGYTF. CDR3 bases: TGCAGCGTTGGAGACGGAAAAATGGGGGGCTACACCTTC.

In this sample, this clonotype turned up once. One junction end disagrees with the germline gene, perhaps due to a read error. The CDR3 is CAGSLMGETQYF. The CDR3 nucleotides read TGCGCCGGCAGCTTGATGGGGGAGACCCAGTACTTC. The chain employs TRBV5-1 and TRBJ2-5, with no clear D. The CDR3 has 12 amino acids. Germline CDR1 is SGHRS and CDR2 is YFSETQ.

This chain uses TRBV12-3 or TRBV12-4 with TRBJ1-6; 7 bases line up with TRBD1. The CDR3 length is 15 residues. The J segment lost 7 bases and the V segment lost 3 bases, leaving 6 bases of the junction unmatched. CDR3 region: CASSLTGFRNSPLHF. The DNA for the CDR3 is TGTGCCAGCAGTTTGACAGGGTTTCGGAATTCACCCCTCCACTTT.

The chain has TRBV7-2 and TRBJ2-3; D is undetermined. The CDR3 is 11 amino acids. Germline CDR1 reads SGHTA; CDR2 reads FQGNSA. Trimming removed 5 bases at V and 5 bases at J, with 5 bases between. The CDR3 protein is CTSSVEDTQYF. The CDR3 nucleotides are TGTACCAGCAGCGTAGAAGATACGCAGTATTTT.

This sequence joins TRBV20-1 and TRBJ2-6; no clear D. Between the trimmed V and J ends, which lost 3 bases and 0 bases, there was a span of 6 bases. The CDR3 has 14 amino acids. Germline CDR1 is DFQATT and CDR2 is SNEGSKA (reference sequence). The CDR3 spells CSARVNSGANVLTF. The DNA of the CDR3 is TGCAGTGCTAGGGTGAACTCTGGGGCCAACGTCCTGACTTTC.

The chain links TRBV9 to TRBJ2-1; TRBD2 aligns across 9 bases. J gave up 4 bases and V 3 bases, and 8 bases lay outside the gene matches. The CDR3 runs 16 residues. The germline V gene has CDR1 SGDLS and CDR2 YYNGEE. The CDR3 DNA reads TGTGCCAGCAGCGCTCAGACTAGCGGAGTTTACAATGAGCAGTTCTTC. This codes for CASSAQTSGVYNEQFF.

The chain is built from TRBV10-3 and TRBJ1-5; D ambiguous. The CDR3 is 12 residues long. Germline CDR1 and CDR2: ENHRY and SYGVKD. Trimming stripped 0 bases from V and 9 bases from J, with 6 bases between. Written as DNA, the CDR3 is TGTGCCATCAGTGAGTCGGCGGGGCCCCAGCATTTT. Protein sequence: CAISESAGPQHF.

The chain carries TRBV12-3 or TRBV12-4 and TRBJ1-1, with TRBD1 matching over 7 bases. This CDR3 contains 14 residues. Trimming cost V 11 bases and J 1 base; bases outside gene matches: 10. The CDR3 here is CAARGDNSNTEAFF. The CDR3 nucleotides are TGTGCCGCCAGGGGGGACAACTCGAACACTGAAGCTTTCTTT.

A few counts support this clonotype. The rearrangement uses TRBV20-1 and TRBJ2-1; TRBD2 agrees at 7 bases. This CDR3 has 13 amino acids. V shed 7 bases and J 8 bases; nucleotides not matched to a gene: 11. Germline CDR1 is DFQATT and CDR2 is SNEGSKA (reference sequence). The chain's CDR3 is CSGLAAPKDEQFF. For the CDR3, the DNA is TGCAGTGGGCTAGCGGCGCCGAAGGATGAGCAGTTCTTC.

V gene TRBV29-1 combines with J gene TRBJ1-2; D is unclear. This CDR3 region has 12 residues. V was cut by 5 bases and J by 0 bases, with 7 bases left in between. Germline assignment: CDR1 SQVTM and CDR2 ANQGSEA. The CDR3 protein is CSVISANYGYTF. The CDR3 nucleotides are TGCAGCGTTATTAGCGCTAACTATGGCTACACCTTC.

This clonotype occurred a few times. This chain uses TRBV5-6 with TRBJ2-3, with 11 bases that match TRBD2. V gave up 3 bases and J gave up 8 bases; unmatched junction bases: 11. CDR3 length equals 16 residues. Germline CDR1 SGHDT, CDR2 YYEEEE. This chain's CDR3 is CASSWPTSGAEGTQYF. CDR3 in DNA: TGTGCCAGCAGCTGGCCGACTAGCGGGGCAGAGGGTACGCAGTATTTT.

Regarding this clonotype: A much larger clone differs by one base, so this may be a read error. CDR3 in DNA: TGCAGCGTTGAAGCCACTATCAACAATGAGCAGTACTTC. It is translated as CSVEATINNEQYF. The gene calls are TRBV29-1 and TRBJ2-5, with D uncertain. The CDR3 is 13 residues long. Trimming pared 1 base from V and 11 bases from J, leaving 17 bases between. The germline V gene encodes CDR1 SQVTM and CDR2 ANQGSEA.

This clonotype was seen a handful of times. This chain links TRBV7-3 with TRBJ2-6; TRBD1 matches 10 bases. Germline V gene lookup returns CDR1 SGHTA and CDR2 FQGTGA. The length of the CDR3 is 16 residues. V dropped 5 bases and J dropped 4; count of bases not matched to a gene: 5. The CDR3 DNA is TGTGCCAGCAGCCGCGACAGGGGGCTAGGGGCCAACGTCCTGACTTTC. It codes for CASSRDRGLGANVLTF.